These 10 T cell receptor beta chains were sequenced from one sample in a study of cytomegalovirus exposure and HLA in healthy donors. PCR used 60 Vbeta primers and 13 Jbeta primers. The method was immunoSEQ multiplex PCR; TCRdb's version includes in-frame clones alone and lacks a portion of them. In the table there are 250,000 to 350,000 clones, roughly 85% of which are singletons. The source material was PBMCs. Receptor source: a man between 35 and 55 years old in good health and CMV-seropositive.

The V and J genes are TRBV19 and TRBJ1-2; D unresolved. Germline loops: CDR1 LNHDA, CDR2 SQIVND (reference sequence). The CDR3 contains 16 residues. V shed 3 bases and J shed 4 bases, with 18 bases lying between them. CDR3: CASSIRLRSTSYGYTF. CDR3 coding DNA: TGTGCCAGTAGTATTAGATTGCGGTCAACTAGCTATGGCTACACCTTC.

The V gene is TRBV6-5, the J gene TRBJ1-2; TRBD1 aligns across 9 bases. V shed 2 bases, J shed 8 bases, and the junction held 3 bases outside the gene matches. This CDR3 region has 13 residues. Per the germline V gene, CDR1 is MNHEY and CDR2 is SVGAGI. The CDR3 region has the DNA TGTGCCAGCAGTTACGGGACAGGGAACGGCTACACCTTC. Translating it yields CASSYGTGNGYTF.

For the CDR3, the DNA is TGTGCCAGCAGTTCTCCGGACAGGGGTTATGAAAAACTGTTTTTT. Residues: CASSSPDRGYEKLFF. The chain couples TRBV6-6 to TRBJ1-4, with 9 bases identical to TRBD1. The V gene end was trimmed by 4 bases and the J gene end by 6 bases; junction bases not matched to a gene: 6. From germline, CDR1 is MNHNY and CDR2 SVGAGI (reference sequence). This CDR3 spans 15 amino acids.

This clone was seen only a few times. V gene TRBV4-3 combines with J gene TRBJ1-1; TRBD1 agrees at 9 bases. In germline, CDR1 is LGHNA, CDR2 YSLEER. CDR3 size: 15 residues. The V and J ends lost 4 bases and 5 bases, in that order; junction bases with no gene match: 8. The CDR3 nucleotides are TGCGCCAGCAGCCGCGCGACAGGGGGAAAGACTGAAGCTTTCTTT. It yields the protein CASSRATGGKTEAFF.

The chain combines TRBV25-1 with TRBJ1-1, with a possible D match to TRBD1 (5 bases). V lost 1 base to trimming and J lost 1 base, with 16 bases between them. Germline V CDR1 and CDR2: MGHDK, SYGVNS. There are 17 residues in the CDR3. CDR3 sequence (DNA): TGTGCCAGCAGTGAATTGGATGGGGCCATGGGGAACACTGAAGCTTTCTTT. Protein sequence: CASSELDGAMGNTEAFF.

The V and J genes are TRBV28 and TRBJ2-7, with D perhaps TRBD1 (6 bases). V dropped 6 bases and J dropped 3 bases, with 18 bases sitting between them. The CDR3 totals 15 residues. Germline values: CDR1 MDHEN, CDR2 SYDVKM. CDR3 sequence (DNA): TGTGCCAGCAGGATCCGTGACAGGTCTTTCTACGAGCAGTACTTC. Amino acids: CASRIRDRSFYEQYF.

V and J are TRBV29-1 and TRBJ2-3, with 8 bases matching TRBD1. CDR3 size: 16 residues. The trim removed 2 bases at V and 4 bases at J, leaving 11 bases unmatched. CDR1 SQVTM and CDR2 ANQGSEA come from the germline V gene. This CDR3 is CSVELAARGRADTQYF. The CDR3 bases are TGCAGCGTTGAATTGGCGGCCAGGGGGCGCGCAGATACGCAGTATTTT.

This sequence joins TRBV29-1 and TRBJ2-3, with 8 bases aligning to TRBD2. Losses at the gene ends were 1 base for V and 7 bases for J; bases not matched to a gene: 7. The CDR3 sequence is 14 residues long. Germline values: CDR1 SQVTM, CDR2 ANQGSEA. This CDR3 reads CSVEAGGYLYTQYF. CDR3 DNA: TGCAGCGTTGAAGCGGGGGGGTATTTATATACGCAGTATTTT.

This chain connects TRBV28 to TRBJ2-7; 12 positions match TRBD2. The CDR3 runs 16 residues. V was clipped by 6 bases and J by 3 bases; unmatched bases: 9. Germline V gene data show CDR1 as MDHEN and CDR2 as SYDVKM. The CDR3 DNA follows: TGTGCCAGCAGCCGTAAACCGGGACTAGCGGGCTACGAGCAGTACTTC. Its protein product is CASSRKPGLAGYEQYF. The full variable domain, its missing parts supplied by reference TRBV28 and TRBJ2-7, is DVKVTQSSRYLVKRTGEKVFLECVQDMDHENMFWYRQDPGLGLRLIYFSYDVKMKEKGDIPEGYSVSREKKERFSLILESASTNQTSMYLCASSRKPGLAGYEQYFGPGTRLTVT.

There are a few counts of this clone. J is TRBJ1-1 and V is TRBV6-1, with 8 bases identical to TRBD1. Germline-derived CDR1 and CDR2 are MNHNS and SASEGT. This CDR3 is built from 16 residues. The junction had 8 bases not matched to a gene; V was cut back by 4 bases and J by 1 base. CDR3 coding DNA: TGTGCCAGCAGTGCCCAACAGGGGGAAACGAACACTGAAGCTTTCTTT. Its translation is CASSAQQGETNTEAFF.